This T cell receptor (beta chain) originates from a study of T-cell reconstitution after alpha-beta-depleted transplantation in children. Study-wide results and limits: Several patients had high TCRbeta diversity at day 60; it came from surviving recipient T cells and thymic progenitors. As was reported, about two months after transplant, alpha-beta T cells came from several hundred expanded graft clones. T cells produced anew were the main source of T-cell counts and diversity one year after transplant.

Preparation of the TCRbeta library was carried out with unique molecular identifiers. TCRdb analysed the PCR reads with MiXCR anew, one entry per CDR3 protein. The sample shows 45,000 to 55,000 distinct CDR3 sequences, around 9% of them seen only once. The CDR3 sequence is 15 residues long. From germline, CDR1 is GTSNPN and CDR2 SVGIG (reference sequence). V gave up 0 bases and J gave up 0 bases; unmatched junction bases: 0. About this clonotype itself: Its antigen is unidentified.

The clonotype originates from a male patient between 2 and 15 years old who had a stem cell transplant for chronic granulomatous disease, so the T cells may come from the graft donor. The gene calls are TRBV30 and TRBJ2-2; TRBD2 matches at 8 bases. The sample here was PBMCs, mostly from graft donor cells, taken 60 days after TCRalphabeta/CD19-depleted stem cell transplant. CDR3 nucleotides: TGTGCCTGGAGTGTACTAGCGGCGAACACCGGGGAGCTGTTTTTT. It codes for CAWSVLAANTGELFF.